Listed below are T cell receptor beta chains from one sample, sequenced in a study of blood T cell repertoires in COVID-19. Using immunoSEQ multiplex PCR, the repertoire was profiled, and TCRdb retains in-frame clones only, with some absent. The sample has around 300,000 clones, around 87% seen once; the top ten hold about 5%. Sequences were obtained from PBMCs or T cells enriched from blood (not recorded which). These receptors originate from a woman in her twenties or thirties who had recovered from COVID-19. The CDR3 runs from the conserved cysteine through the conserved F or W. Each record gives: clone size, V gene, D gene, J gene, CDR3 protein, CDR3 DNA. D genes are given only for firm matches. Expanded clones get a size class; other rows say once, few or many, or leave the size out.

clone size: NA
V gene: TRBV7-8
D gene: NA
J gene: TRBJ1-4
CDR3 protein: CASSSPRMAPNEKLFF
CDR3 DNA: TGTGCCAGCAGCTCCCCTAGGATGGCACCGAATGAAAAACTGTTTTTT

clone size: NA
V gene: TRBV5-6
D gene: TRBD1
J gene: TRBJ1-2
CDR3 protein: CASSFGIQGNGYTF
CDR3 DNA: TGTGCCAGCAGCTTCGGGATACAGGGGAATGGCTACACCTTC

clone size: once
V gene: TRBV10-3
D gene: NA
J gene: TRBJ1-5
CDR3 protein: CAISETTDSNQPQHF
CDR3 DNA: TGTGCCATCAGTGAGACGACAGATAGCAATCAGCCCCAGCATTTT

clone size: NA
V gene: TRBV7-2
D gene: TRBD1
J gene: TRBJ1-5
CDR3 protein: CASSLTGGGNQPQHF
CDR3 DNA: TGTGCCAGCAGCCTGACAGGGGGCGGGAATCAGCCCCAGCATTTT

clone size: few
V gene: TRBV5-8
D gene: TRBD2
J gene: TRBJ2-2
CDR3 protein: CASTRSGGPNTGELFF
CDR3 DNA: TGTGCCAGCACCAGGTCGGGGGGGCCGAACACCGGGGAGCTGTTTTTT

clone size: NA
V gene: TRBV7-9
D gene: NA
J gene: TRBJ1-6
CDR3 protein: CASSEQGYNSPLHF
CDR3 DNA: TGTGCCAGCAGCGAACAGGGTTATAATTCACCCCTCCACTTT

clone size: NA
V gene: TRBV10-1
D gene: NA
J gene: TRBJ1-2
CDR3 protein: CASSEEGNFTF
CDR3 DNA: TGCGCCAGCAGTGAGGAGGGAAACTTCACCTTC

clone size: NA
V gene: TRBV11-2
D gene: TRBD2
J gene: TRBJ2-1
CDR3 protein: CASSVGLAGGQNEQFF
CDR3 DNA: TGTGCCAGCAGCGTCGGACTAGCGGGGGGGCAAAATGAGCAGTTCTTC

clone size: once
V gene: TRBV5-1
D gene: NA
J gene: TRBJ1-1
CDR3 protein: CASSLVRGNTEAFF
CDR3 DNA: TGCGCCAGCAGCTTGGTGCGGGGGAACACTGAAGCTTTCTTT

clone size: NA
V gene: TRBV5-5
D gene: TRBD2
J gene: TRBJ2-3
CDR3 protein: CASSLVKLAGGITDTQYF
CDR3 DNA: TGTGCCAGCAGCTTGGTCAAACTAGCGGGGGGGATCACAGATACGCAGTATTTT

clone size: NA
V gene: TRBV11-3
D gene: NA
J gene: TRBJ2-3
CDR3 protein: CASSFQGGDTQYF
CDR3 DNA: TGTGCCAGCAGCTTCCAGGGGGGAGATACGCAGTATTTT

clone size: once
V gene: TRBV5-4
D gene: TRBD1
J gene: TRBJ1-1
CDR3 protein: CASSQGQVPSAFF
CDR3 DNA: TGTGCCAGCAGCCAAGGACAGGTACCCAGCGCTTTCTTT

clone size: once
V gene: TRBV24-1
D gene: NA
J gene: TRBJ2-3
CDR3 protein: CATASALPVTDTQYF
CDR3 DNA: TGTGCCACGGCCTCAGCGCTTCCTGTCACAGATACGCAGTATTTT

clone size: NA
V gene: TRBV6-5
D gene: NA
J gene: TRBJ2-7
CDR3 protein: CASQQGKLSYEQYF
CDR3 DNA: TGTGCCAGCCAACAGGGAAAGCTCTCCTACGAGCAGTACTTC

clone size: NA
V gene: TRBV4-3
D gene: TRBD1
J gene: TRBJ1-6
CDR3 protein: CASSKRDRNSPLHF
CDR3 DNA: TGCGCCAGCAGCAAAAGGGACAGGAACTCACCCCTCCACTTT

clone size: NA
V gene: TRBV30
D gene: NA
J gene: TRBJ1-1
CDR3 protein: CAWSRSMNTEAFF
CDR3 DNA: TGTGCCTGGAGCCGGTCAATGAACACTGAAGCTTTCTTT

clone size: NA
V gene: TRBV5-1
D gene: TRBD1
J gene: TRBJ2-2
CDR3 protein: CASSLAQTGSTGELFF
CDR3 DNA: TGCGCCAGCAGCTTGGCCCAGACAGGGAGCACCGGGGAGCTGTTTTTT

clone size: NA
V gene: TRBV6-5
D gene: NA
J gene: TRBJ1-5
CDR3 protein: CASSPRWGRQPQHF
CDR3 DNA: TGTGCCAGCAGTCCTCGGTGGGGCAGGCAGCCCCAGCATTTT

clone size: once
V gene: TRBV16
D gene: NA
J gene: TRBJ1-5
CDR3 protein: CASSLGVRTNQPQHF
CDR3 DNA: TGTGCCAGCAGCCTAGGGGTGCGAACTAATCAGCCCCAGCATTTT

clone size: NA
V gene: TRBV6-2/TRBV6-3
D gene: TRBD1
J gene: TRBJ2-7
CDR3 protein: CASSRPTGLREQYF
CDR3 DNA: TGTGCCAGCAGTAGACCGACAGGGTTAAGGGAGCAGTACTTC

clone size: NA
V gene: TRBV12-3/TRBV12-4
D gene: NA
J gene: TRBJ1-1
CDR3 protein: CASTPHMNTEAFF
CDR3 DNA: TGTGCCAGCACCCCACATATGAACACTGAAGCTTTCTTT

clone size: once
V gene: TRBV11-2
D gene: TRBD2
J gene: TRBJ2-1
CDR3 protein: CATKKPVSSGDNEQFF
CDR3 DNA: TGTGCAACCAAAAAACCGGTGTCTAGCGGGGACAATGAGCAGTTCTTC

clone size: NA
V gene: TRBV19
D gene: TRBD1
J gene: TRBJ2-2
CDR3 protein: CASSPGQGTGTGELFF
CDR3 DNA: TGTGCCAGTAGTCCGGGACAGGGGACGGGGACCGGGGAGCTGTTTTTT

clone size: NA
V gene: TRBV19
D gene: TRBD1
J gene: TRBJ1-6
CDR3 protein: CASSSRTGFYNSPLHF
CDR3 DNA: TGTGCCAGTAGTTCCCGGACAGGTTTTTATAATTCACCCCTCCACTTT

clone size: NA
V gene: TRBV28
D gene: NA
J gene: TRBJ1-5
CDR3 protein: CASSLGGQSNQPQHF
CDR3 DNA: TGTGCCAGCAGTTTAGGTGGACAGAGCAATCAGCCCCAGCATTTT

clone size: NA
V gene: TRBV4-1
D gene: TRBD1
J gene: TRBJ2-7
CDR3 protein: CASSKGTGALGEQYF
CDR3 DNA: TGCGCCAGCAGCAAAGGAACAGGGGCCCTCGGCGAGCAGTACTTC

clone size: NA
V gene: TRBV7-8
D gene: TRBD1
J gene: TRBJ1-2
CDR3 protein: CASGNDRVGGYTF
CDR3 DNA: TGTGCCAGCGGGAACGACAGGGTTGGAGGCTACACCTTC

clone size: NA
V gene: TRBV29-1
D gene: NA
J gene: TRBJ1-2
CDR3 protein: CSVDRRDYGYTF
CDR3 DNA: TGCAGCGTTGACAGGCGAGACTATGGCTACACCTTC

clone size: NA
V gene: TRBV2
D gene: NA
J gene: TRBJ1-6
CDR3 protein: CASSEALVGINYNSPLHF
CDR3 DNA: TGTGCCAGCAGTGAAGCGCTTGTCGGGATTAACTATAATTCACCCCTCCACTTT

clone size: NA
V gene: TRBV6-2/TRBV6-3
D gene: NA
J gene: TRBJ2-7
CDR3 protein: CASSSGTLHEQYF
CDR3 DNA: TGTGCCAGCAGTTCCGGGACACTACACGAGCAGTACTTC

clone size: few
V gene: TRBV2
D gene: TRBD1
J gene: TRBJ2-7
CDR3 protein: CASRTGTGETFRAYEQYF
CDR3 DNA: TGTGCCAGCAGGACGGGGACAGGGGAAACGTTTAGAGCCTACGAGCAGTACTTC

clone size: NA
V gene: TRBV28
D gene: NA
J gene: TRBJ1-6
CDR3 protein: CASSLPGTGSPLHF
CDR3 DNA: TGTGCCAGCAGTTTGCCCGGGACTGGATCACCCCTCCACTTT

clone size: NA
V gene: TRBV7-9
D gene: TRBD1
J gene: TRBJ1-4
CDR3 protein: CASSLQGVAEKLFF
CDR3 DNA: TGTGCCAGCAGCCTACAGGGGGTGGCTGAAAAACTGTTTTTT

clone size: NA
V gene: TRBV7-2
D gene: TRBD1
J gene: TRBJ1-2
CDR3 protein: CASSPRVGQGGYGYTF
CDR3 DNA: TGTGCCAGCAGCCCTCGGGTGGGACAGGGAGGATATGGCTACACCTTC

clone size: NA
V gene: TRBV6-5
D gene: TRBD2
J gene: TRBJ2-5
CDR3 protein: CASGRLAEAQETQYF
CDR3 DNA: TGTGCCAGCGGGAGACTAGCGGAGGCCCAAGAGACCCAGTACTTC

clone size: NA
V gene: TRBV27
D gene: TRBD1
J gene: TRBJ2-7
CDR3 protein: CASSLLGTGYPYEQYF
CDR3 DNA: TGTGCCAGCAGTTTATTAGGGACAGGGTACCCCTACGAGCAGTACTTC

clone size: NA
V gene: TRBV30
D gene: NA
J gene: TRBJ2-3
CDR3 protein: CAWGKGMGRAADTQYF
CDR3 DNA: TGTGCCTGGGGGAAGGGAATGGGCAGGGCGGCAGATACGCAGTATTTT

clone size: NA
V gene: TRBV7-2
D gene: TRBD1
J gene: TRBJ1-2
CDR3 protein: CASSSEGQNYGYTF
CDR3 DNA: TGTGCCAGCAGCTCCGAGGGACAGAACTATGGCTACACCTTC

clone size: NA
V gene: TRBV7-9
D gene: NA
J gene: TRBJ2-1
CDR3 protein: CARDRGRDYNEQFF
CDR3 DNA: TGTGCCAGGGATAGGGGCAGGGACTACAATGAGCAGTTCTTC

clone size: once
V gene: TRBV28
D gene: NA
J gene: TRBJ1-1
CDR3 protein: CASSRGTEAFF
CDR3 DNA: TGTGCCAGCAGCCGAGGGACTGAAGCTTTCTTT

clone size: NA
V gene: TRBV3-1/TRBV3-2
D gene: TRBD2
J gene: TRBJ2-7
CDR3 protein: CASSYSGDSYEQYF
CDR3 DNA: TGTGCCAGCAGCTACAGCGGGGACTCCTACGAGCAGTACTTC

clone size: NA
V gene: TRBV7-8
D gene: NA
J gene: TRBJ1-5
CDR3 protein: CASSLRGVGQPQHF
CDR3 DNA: TGTGCCAGCAGCTTACGGGGGGTCGGCCAGCCCCAGCATTTT

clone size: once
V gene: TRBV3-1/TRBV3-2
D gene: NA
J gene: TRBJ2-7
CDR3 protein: CASSQPGHLGEQYF
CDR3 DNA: TGTGCCAGCAGCCAACCGGGACATCTGGGCGAGCAGTACTTC

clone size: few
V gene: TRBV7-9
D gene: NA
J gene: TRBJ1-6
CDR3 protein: CASSRDTYNSPLHF
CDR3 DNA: TGTGCCAGCAGCCGGGACACCTATAATTCACCCCTCCACTTT

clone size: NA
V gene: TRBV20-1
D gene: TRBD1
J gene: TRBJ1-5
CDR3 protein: CSASTRGPNQPQHF
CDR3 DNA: TGCAGTGCTAGTACCAGGGGGCCGAATCAGCCCCAGCATTTT

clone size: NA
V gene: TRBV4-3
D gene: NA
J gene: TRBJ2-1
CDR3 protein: CASSPGRGPYNEQFF
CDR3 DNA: TGCGCCAGCAGCCCCGGGCGGGGGCCATACAATGAGCAGTTCTTC

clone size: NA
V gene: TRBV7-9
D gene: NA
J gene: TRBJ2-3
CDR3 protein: CASSAPRGSDTQYF
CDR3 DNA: TGTGCCAGCAGCGCCCCCCGGGGTTCCGATACGCAGTATTTT

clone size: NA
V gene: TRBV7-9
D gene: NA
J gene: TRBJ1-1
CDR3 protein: CASSLVREVTEAFF
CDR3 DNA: TGTGCCAGCAGCTTGGTTCGGGAGGTGACTGAAGCTTTCTTT

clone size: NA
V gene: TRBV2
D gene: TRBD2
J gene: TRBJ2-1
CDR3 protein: CASSPLDRGGRNEQFF
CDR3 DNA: TGTGCCAGCAGCCCCCTGGATCGGGGGGGCCGGAATGAGCAGTTCTTC

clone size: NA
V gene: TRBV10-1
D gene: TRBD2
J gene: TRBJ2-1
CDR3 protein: CASSEFDSGAAYNEQFF
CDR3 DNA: TGCGCCAGCAGTGAGTTCGATAGCGGGGCGGCCTACAATGAGCAGTTCTTC

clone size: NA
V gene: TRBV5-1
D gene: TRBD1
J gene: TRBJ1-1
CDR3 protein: CASSLKPTGEAFF
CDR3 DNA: TGCGCCAGCAGCTTAAAACCGACAGGGGAAGCTTTCTTT

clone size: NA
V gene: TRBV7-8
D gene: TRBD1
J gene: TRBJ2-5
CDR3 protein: CASSGRTGLQETQYF
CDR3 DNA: TGTGCCAGCAGCGGGAGGACAGGGCTCCAAGAGACCCAGTACTTC

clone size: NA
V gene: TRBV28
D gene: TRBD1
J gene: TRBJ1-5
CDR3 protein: CASRDRGVFSNQPQHF
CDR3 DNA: TGTGCCAGCAGGGACAGGGGGGTATTCAGCAATCAGCCCCAGCATTTT

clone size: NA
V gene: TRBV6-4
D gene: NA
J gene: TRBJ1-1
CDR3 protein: CASRGSTGNTEAFF
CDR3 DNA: TGTGCCAGCAGAGGCTCAACAGGGAACACTGAAGCTTTCTTT

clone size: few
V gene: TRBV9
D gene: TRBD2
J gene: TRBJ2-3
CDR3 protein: CASSGRTSRLSDTQYF
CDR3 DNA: TGTGCCAGCAGCGGTCGGACTAGCAGACTATCAGATACGCAGTATTTT

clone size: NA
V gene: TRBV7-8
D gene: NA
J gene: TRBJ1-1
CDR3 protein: CASSLTTVNTEAFF
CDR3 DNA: TGTGCCAGCAGCTTAACGACAGTGAACACTGAAGCTTTCTTT

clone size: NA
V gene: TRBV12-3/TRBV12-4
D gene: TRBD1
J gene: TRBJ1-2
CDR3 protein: CASSPGTAYGYTF
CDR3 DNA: TGTGCCAGCAGTCCTGGGACAGCCTATGGCTACACCTTC

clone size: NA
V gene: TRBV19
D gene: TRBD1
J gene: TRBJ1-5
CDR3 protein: CASSAQGTQPQHF
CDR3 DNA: TGTGCCAGTAGCGCACAGGGGACTCAGCCCCAGCATTTT